This T cell receptor beta chain was recorded in a study of cytomegalovirus exposure and HLA in healthy donors. Study-wide background: A data release that came early held some 84 million unique TCRs from HLA-typed donors.

In germline, CDR1 is MNHNS, CDR2 SASEGT. The CDR3 contains 14 residues. The V and J ends lost 1 base and 9 bases respectively, with 15 bases between them. The PCR ran on 60 Vbeta and 13 Jbeta primers. Libraries were prepared by immunoSEQ multiplex PCR; TCRdb keeps only in-frame clonotypes and omits some of them. Of 150,000 to 200,000 clones listed, about 88% are singletons. This clone was observed a single time. What it binds is not known. Study-level results: The authors enumerated around 150 TCR beta chains as linked to cytomegalovirus. Generally TCR sequences proved uncommon, though certain public TCRs appeared in numerous donors. It was likely that a cluster of highly shared sequence variants was a sequencing artifact.

V is TRBV6-1 and J is TRBJ1-1; weak D call: TRBD1 (5 bases). The source material was PBMCs. The sequence derives from a man aged 18 to 30 in good health and CMV-seropositive. DNA for the CDR3: TGTGCCAGCAGTGAAGACGGATCGGCAGGGCAAGCTTTCTTT. Translated, it gives CASSEDGSAGQAFF.